Sequencing of this T cell receptor (beta chain) was carried out in a study of T cells in localized non-small cell lung cancer. The study, taken as a whole, reports: Of the top 100 tumor clones, median around 50 were in adjacent lung, 25 to 30 among its top 100.

This clone came up a few times. Its cognate antigen is unknown. Germline CDR1 is SNHLY and CDR2 is FYNNEI. The V gene end was trimmed by 2 bases and the J gene end by 9 bases; junction bases not matched to a gene: 6. CDR3 size: 13 residues. Method: immunoSEQ multiplex PCR; TCRdb's copy keeps in-frame clones and lacks some. The data show around 50,000 clones, roughly 88% seen once. V gene TRBV2 combines with J gene TRBJ1-1; TRBD1 aligns across 7 bases. Source: peripheral blood, taken before any cancer treatment. This sequence was found in a woman aged 40 to 75 with stage I lung adenocarcinoma. CDR3: CASSEKQGFKAFF. Written as DNA, the CDR3 is TGTGCCAGCAGTGAAAAACAGGGGTTTAAAGCTTTCTTT.